The 23 T cell receptor beta chains listed next were all sequenced from one sample in a study of blood T cells in healthy people across ages. A J-beta primer mix and a sample-barcoded 5' primer were used in a second PCR of about 7 to 12 cycles. TCRdb processed the 5' RACE reads anew with MiXCR; each CDR3 protein has one entry. The table records some 1.7 million distinct CDR3 sequences, 28% of them present only once. The source material was blood. The receptors were sampled from a woman in her twenties or thirties in good health.

The chain carries TRBV4-1 and TRBJ1-6; a weak D match, TRBD1 (6 bases). V lost 0 bases to trimming and J lost 9 bases, with 9 bases between them. The CDR3 length is 14 residues. Germline V gene data show CDR1 as MGHRA and CDR2 as YSYEKL. The DNA of the CDR3 is TGCGCCAGCAGCCAAGATCCCAGGGGTTCACCCCTCCACTTT. Protein product: CASSQDPRGSPLHF.

This rearrangement joins TRBV7-9 to TRBJ2-7, with D possibly TRBD2 on 5 matching bases. There are 16 residues in the CDR3. Trimming removed 5 bases at V and 0 bases at J, with 17 bases between. Germline values: CDR1 SEHNR, CDR2 FQNEAQ (reference sequence). The CDR3 reads CASSPQGSRGSYEQYF. CDR3 sequence (DNA): TGTGCCAGCAGCCCCCAAGGTTCACGGGGCTCCTACGAGCAGTACTTC. The complete variable domain, with remaining parts taken from reference TRBV7-9 and TRBJ2-7, reads DTGVSQNPRHKITKRGQNVTFRCDPISEHNRLYWYRQTLGQGPEFLTYFQNEAQLEKSRLLSDRFSAERPKGSFSTLEIQRTEQGDSAMYLCASSPQGSRGSYEQYFGPGTRLTVT.

This clonotype was seen repeatedly, ten times or more. The CDR3, as DNA: TGTGCCAGCAGCCAGGGTAGGCGCAATCAGCCCCAGCATTTT. Residues: CASSQGRRNQPQHF. V is TRBV3-1 and J is TRBJ1-5, with D unresolved. The germline CDR1 and CDR2 sequences are LGHDT and YNNKEL (reference sequence). The CDR3 has 14 amino acids. Trimming removed 3 bases from V and 2 bases from J, with 8 bases in between.

The J gene is TRBJ2-3, the V gene TRBV7-6; D perhaps matches TRBD2 (6 bases). V was pared by 5 bases and J by 3 bases, with 18 bases between. Germline V lookup: CDR1 SGHVS, CDR2 FNYEAQ. CDR3 length: 16 amino acids. The CDR3 here is CASSPAKTRVTDTQYF. CDR3 coding DNA: TGTGCCAGCAGCCCCGCCAAGACTAGAGTGACAGATACGCAGTATTTT.

Remarks on this clonotype: With a much larger clone just one base away, this may be a read error. The J gene is TRBJ2-4, the V gene TRBV3-1, with D possibly being TRBD1 (5 bases). CDR1 is LGHDT and CDR2 is YNNKEL in the germline V gene (reference sequence). The CDR3 length is 19 residues. CDR3 protein: CASSQENDPRVRAENIQYF. The CDR3 coding sequence is TGTGCCAGCAGCCAAGAGAATGACCCCAGGGTGAGAGCCGAAAACATTCAGTACTTC.

V gene TRBV20-1 combines with J gene TRBJ2-1; 9 bases are shared with TRBD1. The CDR3 consists of 15 residues. Germline V gene data show CDR1 as DFQATT and CDR2 as SNEGSKA (reference sequence). Trimming took 5 bases from V and 0 from J; bases not matched to a gene: 5. In DNA form, the CDR3 reads TGCAGTGCTGACAGGGGGGTAGCCTCCTACAATGAGCAGTTCTTC. It codes for CSADRGVASYNEQFF.

The J gene is TRBJ1-1, the V gene TRBV4-1; TRBD1 is a possible D gene (5 bases). Germline lookup yields CDR1 MGHRA and CDR2 YSYEKL. Trimming cost V 2 bases and J 8 bases, with 12 bases left between them. The CDR3 is 13 residues long. CDR3: CASSQRRGLEAFF. DNA of the CDR3: TGCGCCAGCAGCCAACGACGGGGACTCGAAGCTTTCTTT.

This chain connects TRBV3-1 to TRBJ2-2; 9 nucleotides line up with TRBD2. Germline CDR1 is LGHDT and CDR2 is YNNKEL (reference sequence). J gave up 4 bases and V 1 base, and 19 bases lay outside the gene matches. The CDR3 spans 21 residues. The CDR3 reads CASSQVPGLPSGGRSTGELFF. CDR3 coding DNA: TGTGCCAGCAGCCAAGTTCCCGGCCTCCCAAGCGGGGGGCGTAGCACCGGGGAGCTGTTTTTT.

This clonotype was seen many times. The chain couples TRBV7-9 to TRBJ2-1; D gene ambiguous. CDR3 length equals 13 residues. V lost 6 bases, J lost 0 bases, and 6 bases lay in between. The germline gives CDR1 SEHNR, CDR2 FQNEAQ (reference sequence). CDR3 DNA: TGTGCCAGCAGTCAGAGCTCCTACAATGAGCAGTTCTTC. It encodes CASSQSSYNEQFF.

This clonotype has a count of ten or more. The rearrangement joins TRBV27 to TRBJ2-1; 7 bases fit TRBD2. The CDR3 covers 15 residues. CDR1 is MNHEY, CDR2 SMNVEV, per germline (reference sequence). The J segment lost 5 bases and the V segment lost 3 bases, leaving 7 bases of the junction unmatched. The CDR3 DNA reads TGTGCCAGCAGTTTGAGCGGGACCAAAAACAATGAGCAGTTCTTC. It specifies CASSLSGTKNNEQFF.

Details on this clonotype: Since a much larger clone is just one base distant, this may be a read error. J is TRBJ2-1 and V is TRBV9, with D tentatively TRBD2 (5 bases). Germline V gives CDR1 SGDLS, CDR2 YYNGEE. This CDR3 is 17 amino acids long. The V gene lost 0 bases and the J gene lost 2 bases, with 15 bases spanning the gap. CDR3 sequence: CASSVVIGDYPYNEQFF. Written as DNA, the CDR3 is TGTGCCAGCAGCGTAGTTATAGGAGACTACCCCTACAATGAGCAGTTCTTC.

At least ten counts were recorded for this clonotype. The chain joins TRBV10-1 to TRBJ2-7, with a possible D match to TRBD2 (6 bases). This CDR3 contains 15 residues. The germline gives CDR1 WNHNN, CDR2 SYGVQD (reference sequence). V was pared by 0 bases and J by 2 bases, with 11 bases between. CDR3 amino acids: CASSESGSGTYEQYF. CDR3 nucleotides: TGCGCCAGCAGTGAGTCGGGTAGCGGTACCTACGAGCAGTACTTC.

In this sample, this clonotype turned up many times. The chain couples TRBV5-1 to TRBJ2-7; D unresolved. The germline V and J ends were trimmed by 0 bases and 5 bases, with 9 bases remaining between them. The CDR3 sequence is 13 residues long. Germline V CDR1 and CDR2: SGHRS, YFSETQ. The CDR3 nucleotides are TGCGCCAGCAGCTTGGAGGGAAGCAACGAGCAGTACTTC. This codes for CASSLEGSNEQYF.

A few counts support this clonotype. V and J are TRBV20-1 and TRBJ1-2; tentative D call: TRBD1 (6 bases). Germline assignment: CDR1 DFQATT and CDR2 SNEGSKA (reference sequence). CDR3 length: 13 amino acids. The V end was cut by 0 bases, the J end by 4 bases, with 9 bases between. CDR3 loop: CSAREIGGYGYTF. CDR3 bases: TGCAGTGCTAGAGAAATAGGGGGCTATGGCTACACCTTC.

This clonotype appeared many times. The chain recombines TRBV5-1 with TRBJ2-1; D is unclear. This CDR3 contains 17 residues. Trimming left V 0 bases short and J 6 bases short, with 19 bases between. The germline V gene has CDR1 SGHRS and CDR2 YFSETQ. CDR3 sequence (DNA): TGCGCCAGCAGCTTGGTAGGCGCCCGGGTAGGGTCCAATGAGCAGTTCTTC. Translation: CASSLVGARVGSNEQFF.

This clonotype was counted a few times. The chain employs TRBV2 and TRBJ2-3; maybe TRBD2 (6 bases). Germline assignment: CDR1 SNHLY and CDR2 FYNNEI. The CDR3 is 15 amino acids. V was clipped by 5 bases and J by 2 bases, with 14 bases between them. CDR3 sequence (DNA): TGTGCCAGCAGTAACGGGGCGGGGTACACAGATACGCAGTATTTT. Encoded protein: CASSNGAGYTDTQYF.

The chain uses TRBV3-1 and TRBJ1-2, with TRBD1 identical over 10 bases. The V and J ends lost 4 bases and 7 bases, in that order; junction bases with no gene match: 12. CDR1 is LGHDT, CDR2 YNNKEL, per germline (reference sequence). The CDR3 consists of 16 residues. The CDR3 nucleotides are TGTGCCAGCAGCCTTCGACAGGGGGCTGTACGAAGTGGCTACACCTTC. Its protein is CASSLRQGAVRSGYTF.

This clonotype has just a few counts. The CDR3 sequence: CASSEVLTGLYF. As DNA, the CDR3 is TGTGCCAGCAGTGAAGTCTTGACAGGGCTGTACTTC. V and J are TRBV2 and TRBJ2-4; 7 bases map to TRBD1. V lost 1 base to trimming and J lost 15 bases; unmatched junction nucleotides: 6. This CDR3 region has 12 residues. CDR1 is SNHLY and CDR2 is FYNNEI in the germline V gene.

CDR3 amino acids: CAIGPGGRQETQYF. For the CDR3, the DNA is TGTGCCATCGGCCCTGGAGGTAGACAAGAGACCCAGTACTTC. This sequence joins TRBV10-3 and TRBJ2-5, with D possibly TRBD2 on 5 matching bases. Per the germline V gene, CDR1 is ENHRY and CDR2 is SYGVKD. V was pared by 8 bases and J by 2 bases, with 15 bases between. CDR3 length: 14 residues.

The gene calls are TRBV30 and TRBJ2-3, with TRBD2 identical over 8 bases. Losses at the gene ends were 7 bases for V and 3 bases for J; bases not matched to a gene: 12. The germline CDR1 and CDR2 sequences are GTSNPN and SVGIG (reference sequence). The CDR3 is made up of 15 amino acids. CDR3 protein: CASTIAGGLTDTQYF. DNA for the CDR3: TGTGCCTCCACAATTGCGGGGGGCTTAACAGATACGCAGTATTTT.

The chain recombines TRBV20-1 with TRBJ2-3, with a weak D call TRBD2 (6 bases). Looked up from germline, CDR1 is DFQATT and CDR2 is SNEGSKA (reference sequence). The V end lost 6 bases, the J end lost 0 bases, and 13 bases lay between the germline ends. There are 14 residues in the CDR3. DNA for the CDR3: TGCAGTGCCCCGGGAGAATATAGCACAGATACGCAGTATTTT. As protein: CSAPGEYSTDTQYF.

The chain is built from TRBV6-2 or TRBV6-3 and TRBJ1-2; 12 bases are a match to TRBD1. Trimming took 6 bases from V and 4 from J; bases not matched to a gene: 12. Germline-derived CDR1 and CDR2 are MNHEY and SVGEGT. The CDR3 runs to 17 residues. This CDR3 reads CASRHAGQGASGYGYTF. The CDR3 nucleotides are TGTGCCAGCAGACACGCGGGACAGGGGGCAAGTGGCTATGGCTACACCTTC.

This clonotype showed up just a few times. The chain couples TRBV2 to TRBJ2-3; D may be TRBD2 (5 bases). The germline V and J ends were trimmed by 3 bases and 2 bases, with 12 bases remaining between them. The CDR3 is 15 residues long. Germline V gene data show CDR1 as SNHLY and CDR2 as FYNNEI. The CDR3 nucleotides read TGTGCCAGCAGTGACCAGGAGGAAGACACAGATACGCAGTATTTT. Translation gives CASSDQEEDTDTQYF.